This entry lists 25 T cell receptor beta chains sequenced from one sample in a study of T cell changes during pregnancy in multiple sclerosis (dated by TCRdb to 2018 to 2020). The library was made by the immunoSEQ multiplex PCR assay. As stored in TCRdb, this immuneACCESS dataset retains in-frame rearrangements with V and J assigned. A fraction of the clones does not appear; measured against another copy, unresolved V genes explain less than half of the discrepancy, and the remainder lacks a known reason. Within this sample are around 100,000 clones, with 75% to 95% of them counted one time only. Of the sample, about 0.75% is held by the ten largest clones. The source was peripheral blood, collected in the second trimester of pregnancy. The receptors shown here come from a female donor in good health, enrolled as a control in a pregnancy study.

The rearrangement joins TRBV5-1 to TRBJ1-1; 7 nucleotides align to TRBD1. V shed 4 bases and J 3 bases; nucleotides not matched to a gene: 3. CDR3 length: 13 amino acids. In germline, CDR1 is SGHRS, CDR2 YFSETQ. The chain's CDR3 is CASSPGQYTEAFF. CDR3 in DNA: TGCGCCAGCAGCCCGGGACAGTACACTGAAGCTTTCTTT.

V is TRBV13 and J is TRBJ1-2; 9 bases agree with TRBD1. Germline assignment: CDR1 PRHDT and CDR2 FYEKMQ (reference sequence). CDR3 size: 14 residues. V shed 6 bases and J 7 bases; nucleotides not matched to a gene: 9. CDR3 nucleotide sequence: TGTGCCAGCAGAACAGGGGGCGAGGTCTTTGGCTACACCTTC. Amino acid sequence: CASRTGGEVFGYTF.

This CDR3 is CASSSGSYNEQFF. As DNA, the CDR3 is TGTGCCAGCAGCTCCGGCTCCTACAATGAGCAGTTCTTC. V and J are TRBV9 and TRBJ2-1, with no clear D. Germline CDR1 and CDR2: SGDLS and YYNGEE. CDR3 length: 13 residues. Trimming removed 4 bases at V and 0 bases at J, with 5 bases between. Drawing the rest from reference TRBV9 and TRBJ2-1, the complete variable domain is DSGVTQTPKHLITATGQRVTLRCSPRSGDLSVYWYQQSLDQGLQFLIQYYNGEERAKGNILERFSAQQFPDLHSELNLSSLELGDSALYFCASSSGSYNEQFFGPGTRLTVL.

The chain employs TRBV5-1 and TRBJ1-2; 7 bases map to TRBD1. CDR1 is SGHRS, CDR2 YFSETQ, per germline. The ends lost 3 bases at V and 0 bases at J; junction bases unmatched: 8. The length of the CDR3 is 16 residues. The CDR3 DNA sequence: TGCGCCAGCAGCTCAGAGTACAGGGGAGCTAACTATGGCTACACCTTC. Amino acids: CASSSEYRGANYGYTF.

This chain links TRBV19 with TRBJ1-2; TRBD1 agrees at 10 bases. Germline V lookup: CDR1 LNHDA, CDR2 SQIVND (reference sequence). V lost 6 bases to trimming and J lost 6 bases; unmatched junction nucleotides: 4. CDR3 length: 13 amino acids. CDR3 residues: CASRGQGTDGYTF. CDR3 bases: TGTGCCAGTAGGGGACAGGGGACTGATGGCTACACCTTC.

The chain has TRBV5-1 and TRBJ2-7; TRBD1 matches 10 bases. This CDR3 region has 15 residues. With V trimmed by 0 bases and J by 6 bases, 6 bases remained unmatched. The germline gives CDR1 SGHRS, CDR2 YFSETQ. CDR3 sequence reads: CASSLGQGAPREQYF. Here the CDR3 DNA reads TGCGCCAGCAGCTTGGGACAGGGGGCGCCCCGCGAGCAGTACTTC. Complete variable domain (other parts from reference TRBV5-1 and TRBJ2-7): KAGVTQTPRYLIKTRGQQVTLSCSPISGHRSVSWYQQTPGQGLQFLFEYFSETQRNKGNFPGRFSGRQFSNSRSEMNVSTLELGDSALYLCASSLGQGAPREQYFGPGTRLTVT.

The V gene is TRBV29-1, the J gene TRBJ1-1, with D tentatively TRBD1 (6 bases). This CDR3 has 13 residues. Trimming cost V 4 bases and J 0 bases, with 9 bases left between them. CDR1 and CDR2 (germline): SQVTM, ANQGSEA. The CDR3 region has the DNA TGCAGCGTTGTAGGACAGATGAACACTGAAGCTTTCTTT. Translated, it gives CSVVGQMNTEAFF.

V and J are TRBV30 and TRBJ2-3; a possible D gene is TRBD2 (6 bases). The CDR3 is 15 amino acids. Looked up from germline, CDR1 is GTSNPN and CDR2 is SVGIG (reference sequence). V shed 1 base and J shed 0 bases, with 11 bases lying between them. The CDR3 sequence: CAWSGAGRSTDTQYF. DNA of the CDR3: TGTGCCTGGAGTGGAGCGGGTCGTAGCACAGATACGCAGTATTTT.

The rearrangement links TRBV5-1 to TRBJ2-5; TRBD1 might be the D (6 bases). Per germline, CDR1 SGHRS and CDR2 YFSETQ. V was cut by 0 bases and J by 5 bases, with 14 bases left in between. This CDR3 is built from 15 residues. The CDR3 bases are TGCGCCAGCAGCTTGGTAACAGGGAATCGGGAGACCCAGTACTTC. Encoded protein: CASSLVTGNRETQYF.

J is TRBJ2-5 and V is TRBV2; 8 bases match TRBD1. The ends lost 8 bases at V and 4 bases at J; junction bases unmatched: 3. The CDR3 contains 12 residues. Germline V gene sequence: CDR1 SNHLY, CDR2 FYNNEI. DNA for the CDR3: TGTGCCAGCGCTACAGGGGGAGAGACCCAGTACTTC. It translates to CASATGGETQYF.

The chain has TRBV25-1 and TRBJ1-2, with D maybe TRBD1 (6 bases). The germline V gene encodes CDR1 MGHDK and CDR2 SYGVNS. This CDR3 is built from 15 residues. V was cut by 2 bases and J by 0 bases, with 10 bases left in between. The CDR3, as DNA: TGTGCCAGCAGTGAAGGGGGCAGGACTAACTATGGCTACACCTTC. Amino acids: CASSEGGRTNYGYTF.

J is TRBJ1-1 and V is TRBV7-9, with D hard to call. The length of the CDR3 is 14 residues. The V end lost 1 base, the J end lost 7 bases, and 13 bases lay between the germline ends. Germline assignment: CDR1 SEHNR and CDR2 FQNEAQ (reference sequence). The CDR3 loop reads CASSLGSGMGEAFF. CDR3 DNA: TGTGCCAGCAGCTTAGGGTCGGGGATGGGTGAAGCTTTCTTT. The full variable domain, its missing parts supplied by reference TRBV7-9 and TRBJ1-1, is DTGVSQNPRHKITKRGQNVTFRCDPISEHNRLYWYRQTLGQGPEFLTYFQNEAQLEKSRLLSDRFSAERPKGSFSTLEIQRTEQGDSAMYLCASSLGSGMGEAFFGQGTRLTVV.

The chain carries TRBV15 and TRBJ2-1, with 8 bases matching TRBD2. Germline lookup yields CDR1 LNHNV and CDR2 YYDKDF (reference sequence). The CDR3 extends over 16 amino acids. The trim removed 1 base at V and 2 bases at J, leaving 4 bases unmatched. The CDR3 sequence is CATSRALAETYNEQFF. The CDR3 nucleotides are TGTGCCACCAGCAGAGCACTAGCGGAAACCTACAATGAGCAGTTCTTC.

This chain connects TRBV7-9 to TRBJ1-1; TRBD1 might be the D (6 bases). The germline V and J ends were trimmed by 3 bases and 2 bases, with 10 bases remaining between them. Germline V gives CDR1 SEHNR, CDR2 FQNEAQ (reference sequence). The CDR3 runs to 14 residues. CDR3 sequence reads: CASSFIRGNTEAFF. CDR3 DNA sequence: TGTGCCAGCAGCTTTATCAGGGGTAACACTGAAGCTTTCTTT. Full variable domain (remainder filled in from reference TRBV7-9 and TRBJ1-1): DTGVSQNPRHKITKRGQNVTFRCDPISEHNRLYWYRQTLGQGPEFLTYFQNEAQLEKSRLLSDRFSAERPKGSFSTLEIQRTEQGDSAMYLCASSFIRGNTEAFFGQGTRLTVV.

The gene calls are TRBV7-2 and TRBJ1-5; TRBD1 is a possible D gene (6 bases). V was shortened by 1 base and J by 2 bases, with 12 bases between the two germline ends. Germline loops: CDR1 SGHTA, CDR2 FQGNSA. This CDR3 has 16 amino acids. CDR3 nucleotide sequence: TGTGCCAGCAGCTTAGTTGGGGGCAAGGGCAATCAGCCCCAGCATTTT. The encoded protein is CASSLVGGKGNQPQHF.

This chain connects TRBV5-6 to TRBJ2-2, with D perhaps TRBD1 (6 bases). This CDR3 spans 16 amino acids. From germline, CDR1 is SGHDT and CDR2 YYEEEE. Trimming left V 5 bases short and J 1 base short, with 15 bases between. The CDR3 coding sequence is TGTGCCAGCAGGTTGAGGGGGACAAGGAACACCGGGGAGCTGTTTTTT. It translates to CASRLRGTRNTGELFF.

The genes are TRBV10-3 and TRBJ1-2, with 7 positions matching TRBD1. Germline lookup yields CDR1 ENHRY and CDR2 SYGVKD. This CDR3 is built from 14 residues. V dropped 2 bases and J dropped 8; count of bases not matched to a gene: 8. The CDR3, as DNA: TGTGCCATCAGTGAGACAGGGGAAAGGGGCGGCTACACCTTC. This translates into CAISETGERGGYTF.

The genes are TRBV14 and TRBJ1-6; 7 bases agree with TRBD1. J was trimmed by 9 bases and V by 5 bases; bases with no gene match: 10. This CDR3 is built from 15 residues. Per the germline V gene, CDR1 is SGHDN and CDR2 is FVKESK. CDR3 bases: TGTGCCAGCAGCTACGGGACAGAGAATCGTTCACCCCTCCACTTT. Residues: CASSYGTENRSPLHF.

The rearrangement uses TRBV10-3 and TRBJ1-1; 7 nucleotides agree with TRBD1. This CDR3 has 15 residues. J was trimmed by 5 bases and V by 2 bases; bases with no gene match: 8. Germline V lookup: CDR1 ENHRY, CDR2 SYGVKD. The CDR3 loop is CAISEQTGFMTEAFF. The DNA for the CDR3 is TGTGCCATCAGTGAGCAGACAGGGTTTATGACTGAAGCTTTCTTT.

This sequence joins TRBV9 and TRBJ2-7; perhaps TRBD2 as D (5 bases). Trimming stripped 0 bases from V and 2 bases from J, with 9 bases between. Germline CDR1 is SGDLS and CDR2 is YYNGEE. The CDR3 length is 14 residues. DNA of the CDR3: TGTGCCAGCAGCGTAGCCATCGGGACCTACGAGCAGTACTTC. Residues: CASSVAIGTYEQYF.

Here the CDR3 reads CASSPLDRDGYTF. The CDR3 nucleotides are TGTGCCAGCAGTCCCTTGGACAGGGATGGCTACACCTTC. The chain uses TRBV28 and TRBJ1-2; 8 bases match TRBD1. V lost 5 bases and J lost 6; bases outside the gene matches: 5. The CDR3 is 13 amino acids. Germline V lookup: CDR1 MDHEN, CDR2 SYDVKM.

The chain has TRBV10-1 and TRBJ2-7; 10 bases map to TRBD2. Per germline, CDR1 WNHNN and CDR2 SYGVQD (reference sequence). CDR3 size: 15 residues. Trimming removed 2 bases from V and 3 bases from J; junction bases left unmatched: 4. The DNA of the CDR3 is TGCGCCAGCAGTGAGATAGCGGGAGGTATCTACGAGCAGTACTTC. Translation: CASSEIAGGIYEQYF.

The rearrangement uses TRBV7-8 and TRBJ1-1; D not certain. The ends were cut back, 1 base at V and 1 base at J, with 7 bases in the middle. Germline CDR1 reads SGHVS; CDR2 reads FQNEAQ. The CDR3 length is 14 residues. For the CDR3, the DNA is TGTGCCAGCAGCTTAGGGAGGGAGAACACTGAAGCTTTCTTT. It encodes CASSLGRENTEAFF.

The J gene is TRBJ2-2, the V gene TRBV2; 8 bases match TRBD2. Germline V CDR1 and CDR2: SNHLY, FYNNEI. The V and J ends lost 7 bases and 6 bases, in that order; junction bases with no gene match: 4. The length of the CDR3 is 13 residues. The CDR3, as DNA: TGTGCCAGCACCGGACTAGCTTCCGGGGAGCTGTTTTTT. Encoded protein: CASTGLASGELFF.

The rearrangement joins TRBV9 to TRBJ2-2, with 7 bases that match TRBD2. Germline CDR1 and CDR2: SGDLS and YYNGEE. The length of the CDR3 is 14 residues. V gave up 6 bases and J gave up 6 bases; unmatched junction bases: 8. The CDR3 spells CASNPGGGSGELFF. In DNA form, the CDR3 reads TGTGCCAGCAACCCCGGCGGGGGTTCCGGGGAGCTGTTTTTT.